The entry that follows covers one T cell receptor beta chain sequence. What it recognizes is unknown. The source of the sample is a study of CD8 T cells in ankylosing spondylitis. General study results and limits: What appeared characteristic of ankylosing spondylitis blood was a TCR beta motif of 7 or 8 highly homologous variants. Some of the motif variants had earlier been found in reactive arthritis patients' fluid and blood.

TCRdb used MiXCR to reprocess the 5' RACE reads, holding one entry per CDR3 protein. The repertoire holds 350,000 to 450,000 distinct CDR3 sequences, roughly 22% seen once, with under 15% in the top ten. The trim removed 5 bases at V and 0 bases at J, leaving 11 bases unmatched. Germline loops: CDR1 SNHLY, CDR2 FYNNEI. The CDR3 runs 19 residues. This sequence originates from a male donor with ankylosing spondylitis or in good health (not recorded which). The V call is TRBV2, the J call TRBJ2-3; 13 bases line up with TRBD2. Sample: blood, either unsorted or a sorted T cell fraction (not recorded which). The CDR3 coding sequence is TGTGCCAGCAGTCCAGGACTAGCGGGGGTTCTCGCTAGCACAGATACGCAGTATTTT. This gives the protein CASSPGLAGVLASTDTQYF. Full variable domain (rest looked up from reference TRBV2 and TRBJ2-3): EPEVTQTPSHQVTQMGQEVILRCVPISNHLYFYWYRQILGQKVEFLVSFYNNEISEKSEIFDDQFSVERPDGSNFTLKIRSTKLEDSAMYFCASSPGLAGVLASTDTQYFGPGTRLTVL.